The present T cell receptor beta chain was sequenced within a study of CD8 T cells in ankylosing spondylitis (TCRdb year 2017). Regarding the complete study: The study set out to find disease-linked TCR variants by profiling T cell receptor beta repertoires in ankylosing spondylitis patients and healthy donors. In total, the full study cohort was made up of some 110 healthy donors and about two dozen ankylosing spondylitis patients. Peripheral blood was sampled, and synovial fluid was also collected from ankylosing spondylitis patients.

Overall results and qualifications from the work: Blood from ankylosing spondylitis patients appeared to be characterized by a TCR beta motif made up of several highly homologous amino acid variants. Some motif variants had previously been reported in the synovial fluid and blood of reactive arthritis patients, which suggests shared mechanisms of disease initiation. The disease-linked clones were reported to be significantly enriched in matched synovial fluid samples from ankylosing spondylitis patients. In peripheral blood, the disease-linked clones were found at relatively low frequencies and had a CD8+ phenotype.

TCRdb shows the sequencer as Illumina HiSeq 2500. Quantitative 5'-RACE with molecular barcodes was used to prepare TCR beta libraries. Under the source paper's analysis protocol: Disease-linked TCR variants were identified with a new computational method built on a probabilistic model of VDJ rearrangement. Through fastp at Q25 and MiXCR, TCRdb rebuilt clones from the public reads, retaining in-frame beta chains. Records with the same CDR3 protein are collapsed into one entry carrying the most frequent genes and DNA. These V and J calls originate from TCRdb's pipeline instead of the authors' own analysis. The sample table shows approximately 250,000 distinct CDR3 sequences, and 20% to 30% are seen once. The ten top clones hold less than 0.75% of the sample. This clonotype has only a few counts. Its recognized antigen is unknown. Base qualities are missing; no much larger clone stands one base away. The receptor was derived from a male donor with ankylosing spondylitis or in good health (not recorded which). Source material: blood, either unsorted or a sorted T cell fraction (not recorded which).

The CDR3 protein sequence reads: CSVLAGVVYEQYF. The DNA is TGCAGCGTTTTAGCGGGGGTCGTCTACGAGCAGTACTTC. Recombination connected TRBV20-1 to TRBJ2-7; TRBD2 lines up with 9 middle nucleotides. The CDR3 holds 13 amino acids from the cysteine to the phenylalanine. This entry keeps only the CDR3 DNA: 39 bases, framed from base 1. CDR1 DFQATT and CDR2 SNEGSKA were looked up in the germline V gene (reference sequence).